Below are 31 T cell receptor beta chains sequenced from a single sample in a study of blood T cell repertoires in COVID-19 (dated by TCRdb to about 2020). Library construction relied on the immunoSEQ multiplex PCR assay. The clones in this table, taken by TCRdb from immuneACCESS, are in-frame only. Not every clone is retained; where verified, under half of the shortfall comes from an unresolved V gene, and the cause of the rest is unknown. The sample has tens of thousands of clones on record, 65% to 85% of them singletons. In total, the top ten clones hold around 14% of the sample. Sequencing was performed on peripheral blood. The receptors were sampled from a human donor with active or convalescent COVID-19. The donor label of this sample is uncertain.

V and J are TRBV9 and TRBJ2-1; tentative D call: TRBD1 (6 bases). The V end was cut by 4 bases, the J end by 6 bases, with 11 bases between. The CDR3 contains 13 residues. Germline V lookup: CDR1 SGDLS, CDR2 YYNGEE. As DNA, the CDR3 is TGTGCCAGCAGCCCTTTACAGGGCAATGAGCAGTTCTTC. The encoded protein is CASSPLQGNEQFF.

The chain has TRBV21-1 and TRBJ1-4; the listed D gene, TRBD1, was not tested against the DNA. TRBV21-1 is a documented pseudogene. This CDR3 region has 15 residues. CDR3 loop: CASTRGDSLYEKLFF. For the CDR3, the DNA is TGTGCCAGCACAAGGGGGGACAGTCTTTATGAAAAACTGTTTTTT.

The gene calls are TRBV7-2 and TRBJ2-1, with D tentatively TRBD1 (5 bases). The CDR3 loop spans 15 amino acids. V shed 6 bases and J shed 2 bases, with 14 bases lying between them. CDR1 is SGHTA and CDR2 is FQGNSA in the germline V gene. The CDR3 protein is CASSPEAGPYNEQFF. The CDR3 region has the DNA TGTGCCAGCAGTCCCGAAGCAGGGCCCTACAATGAGCAGTTCTTC. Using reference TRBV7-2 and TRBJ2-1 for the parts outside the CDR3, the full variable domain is GAGVSQSPSNKVTEKGKDVELRCDPISGHTALYWYRQSLGQGLEFLIYFQGNSAPDKSGLPSDRFSAERTGGSVSTLTIQRTQQEDSAVYLCASSPEAGPYNEQFFGPGTRLTVL.

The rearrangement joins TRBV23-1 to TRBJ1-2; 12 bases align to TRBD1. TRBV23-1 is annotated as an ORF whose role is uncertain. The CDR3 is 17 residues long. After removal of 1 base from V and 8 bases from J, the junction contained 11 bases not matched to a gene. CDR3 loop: CASSQWAPGQGAWGYTF. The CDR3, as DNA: TGCGCCAGCAGTCAATGGGCCCCGGGACAGGGGGCGTGGGGCTACACCTTC.

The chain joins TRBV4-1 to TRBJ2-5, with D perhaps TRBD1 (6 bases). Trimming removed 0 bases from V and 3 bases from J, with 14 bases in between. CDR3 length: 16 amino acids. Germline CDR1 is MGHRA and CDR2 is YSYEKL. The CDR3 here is CASSQDKGVLEETQYF. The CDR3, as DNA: TGCGCCAGCAGCCAAGATAAGGGGGTACTGGAAGAGACCCAGTACTTC.

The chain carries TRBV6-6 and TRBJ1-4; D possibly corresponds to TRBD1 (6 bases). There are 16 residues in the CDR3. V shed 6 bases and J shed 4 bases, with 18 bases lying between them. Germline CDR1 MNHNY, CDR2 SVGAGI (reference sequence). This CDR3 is CASRYLTGIFNEKLFF. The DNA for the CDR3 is TGTGCCAGCAGATACCTTACAGGGATCTTTAATGAAAAACTGTTTTTT.

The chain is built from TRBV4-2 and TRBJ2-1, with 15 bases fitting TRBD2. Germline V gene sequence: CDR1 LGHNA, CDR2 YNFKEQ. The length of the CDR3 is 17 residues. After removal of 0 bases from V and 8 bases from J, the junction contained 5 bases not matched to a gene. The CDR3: CASSQDPWTSGRDEQFF. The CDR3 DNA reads TGTGCCAGCAGCCAAGATCCCTGGACTAGCGGGAGGGATGAGCAGTTCTTC.

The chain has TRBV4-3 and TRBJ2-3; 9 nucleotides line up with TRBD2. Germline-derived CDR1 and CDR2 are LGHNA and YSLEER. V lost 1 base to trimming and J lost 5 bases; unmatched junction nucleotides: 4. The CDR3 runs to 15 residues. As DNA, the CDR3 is TGCGCCAGCAGCCAAGGGGCGGGAGGGATAGATACGCAGTATTTT. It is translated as CASSQGAGGIDTQYF.

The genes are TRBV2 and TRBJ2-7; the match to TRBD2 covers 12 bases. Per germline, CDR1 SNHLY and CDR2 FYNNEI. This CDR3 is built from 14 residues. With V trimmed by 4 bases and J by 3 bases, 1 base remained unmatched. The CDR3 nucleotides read TGTGCCAGCAGTGGGACTAGCGGGAACTACGAGCAGTACTTC. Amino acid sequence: CASSGTSGNYEQYF.

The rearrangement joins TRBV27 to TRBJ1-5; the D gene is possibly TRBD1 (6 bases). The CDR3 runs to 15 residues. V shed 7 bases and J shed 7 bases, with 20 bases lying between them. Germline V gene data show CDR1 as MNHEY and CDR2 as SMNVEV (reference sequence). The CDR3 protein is CASTTFTRGMQPQHF. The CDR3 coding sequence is TGTGCCAGCACTACCTTCACTAGGGGGATGCAGCCCCAGCATTTT.

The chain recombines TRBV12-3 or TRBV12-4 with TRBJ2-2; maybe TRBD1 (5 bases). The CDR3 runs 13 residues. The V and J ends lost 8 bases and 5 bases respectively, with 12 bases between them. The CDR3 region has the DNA TGTGCCAGCCGCAGGGAAGGGACCGGGGAGCTGTTTTTT. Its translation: CASRREGTGELFF.

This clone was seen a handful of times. CDR3 in amino acids: CASRSDSYYNEQFF. The CDR3, as DNA: TGTGCCAGCAGGTCGGACAGCTATTACAATGAGCAGTTCTTC. V usage is TRBV27 and J usage is TRBJ2-1; a possible D gene is TRBD1 (6 bases). The V and J ends lost 6 bases and 4 bases respectively, with 13 bases between them. In germline, CDR1 is MNHEY, CDR2 SMNVEV (reference sequence). This CDR3 region has 14 residues.

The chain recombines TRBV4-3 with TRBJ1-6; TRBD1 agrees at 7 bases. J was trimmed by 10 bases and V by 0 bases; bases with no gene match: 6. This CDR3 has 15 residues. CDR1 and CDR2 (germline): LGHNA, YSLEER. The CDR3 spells CASSQDGRGSSPLHF. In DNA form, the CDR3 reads TGCGCCAGCAGCCAAGACGGCAGGGGGTCGTCACCCCTCCACTTT.

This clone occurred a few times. CDR3 sequence reads: CASSLKVAGAEQFF. CDR3 bases: TGTGCCAGCAGTTTAAAGGTTGCGGGCGCTGAGCAGTTCTTC. J is TRBJ2-1 and V is TRBV27; D may be TRBD2 (5 bases). Germline values: CDR1 MNHEY, CDR2 SMNVEV (reference sequence). The CDR3 runs 14 residues. Trimming took 2 bases from V and 9 from J, leaving 14 bases between them.

The CDR3 reads CASSQDRSVTGSTNEKLFF. The CDR3 nucleotides read TGCGCCAGCAGCCAAGATAGGTCCGTTACAGGGTCAACTAATGAAAAACTGTTTTTT. This chain connects TRBV4-3 to TRBJ1-4, with a tentative D call TRBD1 (6 bases). The CDR3 runs 19 residues. CDR1 is LGHNA and CDR2 is YSLEER in the germline V gene. The V end lost 0 bases, the J end lost 0 bases, and 17 bases lay between the germline ends.

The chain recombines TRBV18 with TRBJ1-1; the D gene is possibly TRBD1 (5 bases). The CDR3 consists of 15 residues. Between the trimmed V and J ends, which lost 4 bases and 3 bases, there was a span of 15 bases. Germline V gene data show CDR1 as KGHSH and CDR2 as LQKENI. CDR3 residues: CASSLTREVDTEAFF. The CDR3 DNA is TGTGCCAGCTCACTTACCAGGGAGGTGGACACTGAAGCTTTCTTT. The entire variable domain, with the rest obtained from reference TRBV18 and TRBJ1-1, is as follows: NAGVMQNPRHLVRRRGQEARLRCSPMKGHSHVYWYRQLPEEGLKFMVYLQKENIIDESGMPKERFSAEFPKEGPSILRIQQVVRGDSAAYFCASSLTREVDTEAFFGQGTRLTVV.

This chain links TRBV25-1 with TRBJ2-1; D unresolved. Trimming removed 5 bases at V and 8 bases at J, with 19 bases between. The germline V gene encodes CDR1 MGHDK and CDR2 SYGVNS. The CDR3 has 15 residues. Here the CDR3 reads CASSPLGRPMDEQFF. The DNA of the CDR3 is TGTGCCAGCAGTCCTTTAGGCAGGCCTATGGATGAGCAGTTCTTC.

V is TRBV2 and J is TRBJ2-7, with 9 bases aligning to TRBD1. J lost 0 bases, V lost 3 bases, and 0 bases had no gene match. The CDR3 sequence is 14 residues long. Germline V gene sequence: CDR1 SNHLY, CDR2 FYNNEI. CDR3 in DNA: TGTGCCAGCAGTGAGGACAGGGGCTCCTACGAGCAGTACTTC. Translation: CASSEDRGSYEQYF.

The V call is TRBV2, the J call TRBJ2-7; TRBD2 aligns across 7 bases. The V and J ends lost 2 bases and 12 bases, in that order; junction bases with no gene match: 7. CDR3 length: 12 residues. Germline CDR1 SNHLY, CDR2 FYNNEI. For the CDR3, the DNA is TGTGCCAGCAGTGAATTGCGAGGGGAGGGGTACTTC. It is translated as CASSELRGEGYF.

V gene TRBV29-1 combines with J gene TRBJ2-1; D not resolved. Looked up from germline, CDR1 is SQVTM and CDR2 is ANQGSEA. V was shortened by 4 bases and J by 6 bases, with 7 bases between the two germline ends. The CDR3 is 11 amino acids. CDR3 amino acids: CSVGYSNEQFF. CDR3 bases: TGCAGCGTTGGGTACAGCAATGAGCAGTTCTTC.

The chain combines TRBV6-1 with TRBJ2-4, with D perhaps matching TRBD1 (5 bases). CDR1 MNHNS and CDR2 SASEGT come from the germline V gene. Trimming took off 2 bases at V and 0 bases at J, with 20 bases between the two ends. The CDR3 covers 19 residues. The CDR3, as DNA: TGTGCCAGCAGTGAAATAACACCGCGGACACCAATAGCCAAAAACATTCAGTACTTC. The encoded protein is CASSEITPRTPIAKNIQYF.

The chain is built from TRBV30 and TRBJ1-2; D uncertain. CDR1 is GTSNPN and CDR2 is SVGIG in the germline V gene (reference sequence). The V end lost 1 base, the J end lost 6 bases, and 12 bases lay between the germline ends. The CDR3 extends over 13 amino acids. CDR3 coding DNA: TGTGCCTGGAGTGGGTCCGGTAGTAATGGCTACACCTTC. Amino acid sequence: CAWSGSGSNGYTF.

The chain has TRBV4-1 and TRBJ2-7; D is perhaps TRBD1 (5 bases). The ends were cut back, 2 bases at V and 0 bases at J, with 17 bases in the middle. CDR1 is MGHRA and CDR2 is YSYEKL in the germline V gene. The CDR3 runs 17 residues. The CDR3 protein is CASSQRTGTLSSYEQYF. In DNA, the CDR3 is TGCGCCAGCAGCCAACGTACAGGTACTTTAAGCTCCTACGAGCAGTACTTC.

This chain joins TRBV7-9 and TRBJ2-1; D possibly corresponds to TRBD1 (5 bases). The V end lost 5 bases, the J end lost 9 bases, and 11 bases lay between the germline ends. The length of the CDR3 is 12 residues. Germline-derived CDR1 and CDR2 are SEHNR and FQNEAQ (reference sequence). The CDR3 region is CASSPLQGEQFF. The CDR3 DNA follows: TGTGCCAGCAGCCCCCTGCAGGGTGAGCAGTTCTTC.

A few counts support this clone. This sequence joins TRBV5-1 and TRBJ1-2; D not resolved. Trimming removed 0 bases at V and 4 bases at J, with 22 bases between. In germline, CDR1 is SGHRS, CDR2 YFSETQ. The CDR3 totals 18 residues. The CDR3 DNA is TGCGCCAGCAGCTTGGGCCGATTCAGCGAAGAACTCTTCTATGGCTACACCTTC. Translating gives CASSLGRFSEELFYGYTF.

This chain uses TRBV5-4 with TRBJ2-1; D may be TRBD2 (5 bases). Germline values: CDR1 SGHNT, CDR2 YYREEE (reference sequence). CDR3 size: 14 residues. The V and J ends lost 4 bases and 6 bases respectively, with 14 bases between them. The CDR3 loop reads CASSPYGVPNEQFF. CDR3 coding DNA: TGTGCCAGCAGCCCCTACGGGGTTCCCAATGAGCAGTTCTTC.

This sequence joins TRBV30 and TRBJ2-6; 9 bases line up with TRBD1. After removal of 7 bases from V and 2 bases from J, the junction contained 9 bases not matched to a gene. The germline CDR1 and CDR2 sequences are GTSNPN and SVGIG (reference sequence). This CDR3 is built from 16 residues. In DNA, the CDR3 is TGTGCCTACCCGACCGGGACAGGGACTGGGGCCAACGTCCTGACTTTC. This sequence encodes CAYPTGTGTGANVLTF.

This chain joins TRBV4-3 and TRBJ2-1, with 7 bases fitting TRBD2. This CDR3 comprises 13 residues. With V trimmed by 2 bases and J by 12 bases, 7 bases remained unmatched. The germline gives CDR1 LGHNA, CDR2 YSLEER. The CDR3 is CASSQLDSGGQFF. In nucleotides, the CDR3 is TGCGCCAGCAGCCAATTAGACTCGGGAGGGCAGTTCTTC.

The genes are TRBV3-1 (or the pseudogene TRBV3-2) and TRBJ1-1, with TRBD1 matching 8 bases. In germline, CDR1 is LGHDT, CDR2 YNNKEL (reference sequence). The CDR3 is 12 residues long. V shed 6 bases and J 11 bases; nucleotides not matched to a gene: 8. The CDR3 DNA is TGTGCCAGCAGACAGGGGGGGGAACGGGCTTTCTTT. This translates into CASRQGGERAFF.

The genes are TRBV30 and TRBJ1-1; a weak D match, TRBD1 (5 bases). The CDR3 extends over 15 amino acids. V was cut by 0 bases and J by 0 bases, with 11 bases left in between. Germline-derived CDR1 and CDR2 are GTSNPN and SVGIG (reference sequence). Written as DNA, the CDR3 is TGTGCCTGGAGTGTACGAGGAGGGGTGAACACTGAAGCTTTCTTT. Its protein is CAWSVRGGVNTEAFF.

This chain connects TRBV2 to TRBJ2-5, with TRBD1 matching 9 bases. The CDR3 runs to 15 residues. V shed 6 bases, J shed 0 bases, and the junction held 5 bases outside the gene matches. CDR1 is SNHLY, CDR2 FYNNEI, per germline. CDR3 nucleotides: TGTGCCAGCAGCCCGGACAGGGGAGACCAAGAGACCCAGTACTTC. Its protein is CASSPDRGDQETQYF.